This TCR beta chain was sequenced during a study of breast tumors, draining lymph nodes, adjacent tissues. MiXCR, run by TCRdb on the multiplex PCR reads, gives a single entry per CDR3 protein. The sample records about 140,000 distinct CDR3 sequences, approximately 32% being singletons. CDR1 and CDR2 from the germline V gene are SGHVS and FNYEAQ. The CDR3 is 22 residues long, ends included. This clonotype was counted a single time. No DNA is shown, since the ends of the CDR3 on it are uncertain; the CDR3 is the one TCRdb lists. The lymph nodes were axillary draining lymph nodes from breast cancer patients.

The chain is built from TRBV7-6 and TRBJ2-3; TRBD1 is taken as the D call from the table, unchecked against the DNA. This receptor was taken from a female donor with breast cancer. Some clones in this sample may be carry-over from other donors' samples. The sequenced sample was axillary lymph node tissue. CDR3 amino acids: CASSFYICSARSWDPGTDTQYF.